In its sample, the clone carrying this T cell receptor beta chain was seen once. This sample was taken from a study of blood T cell repertoires in COVID-19. Looking at the study overall: Italy, Spain and the United States were the sources of the convalescent and acute COVID-19 samples. In each case, the material was cDNA or gDNA derived from T cells, B-cell-depleted T cells, or PBMCs.

Original processing methods: Scientists estimated how many nucleated cells there were by amplifying reference gene primers. The data were produced by immunoSEQ multiplex PCR, yet TCRdb's version contains in-frame clones alone and is incomplete. That table supplies the V and J calls and clone size; D and trimming were determined from the DNA. The table records roughly 49,000 clones, less than 90% of them present only once. This clonotype originated in a man between 45 and 60 years old with acute or convalescent COVID-19. The sequenced material came from peripheral blood.

The CDR3 sequence is CSVGGQGPRETQYF. CDR3 coding DNA: TGCAGCGTTGGGGGACAGGGGCCAAGAGAAACCCAGTACTTC. The chain recombines TRBV29-1 with TRBJ2-5, with TRBD1 identical over 10 bases. CDR1 and CDR2 from the germline V gene are SQVTM and ANQGSEA. After removal of 4 bases from V and 8 bases from J, the junction contained 10 bases not matched to a gene. This CDR3 has 14 residues.